The rows below give T cell receptor beta chains drawn from one sample of a study of shared clonotypes between healthy human individuals. TCRdb keeps only in-frame clones here, not all; method: immunoSEQ multiplex PCR. The table records millions of clones, around 96% of them present only once. Sequencing was carried out using naive CD8+ T cells sorted from blood. Receptors originate from a man in his late teens or twenties in good health. Both conserved end residues are part of each CDR3. The order of the fields is D gene, V gene, clone size, J gene, CDR3 protein, CDR3 DNA. The D gene is left open where the match is weak. Not all rows give a size; the values are once, few, many and, for expanded clones, a class.

-	TRBV7-8	-	TRBJ1-3	CASSLDQGWDTIYF	TGTGCCAGCAGCTTGGATCAGGGGTGGGACACCATATATTTT
-	TRBV21-1	once	TRBJ2-2	CASSTSGRNTGELFF	TGTGCCAGCAGCACCAGCGGGAGGAACACCGGGGAGCTGTTTTTT
TRBD2	TRBV10-3	-	TRBJ2-5	CAISTSGGAWETQYF	TGTGCCATCAGTACTAGCGGGGGGGCCTGGGAGACCCAGTACTTC
-	TRBV5-1	-	TRBJ2-7	CASSLGGNSYEQYF	TGCGCCAGCAGCTTGGGAGGGAACTCCTACGAGCAGTACTTC
-	TRBV30	-	TRBJ2-1	CAWGGLTSYNEQFF	TGTGCCTGGGGGGGACTTACCTCCTACAATGAGCAGTTCTTC
-	TRBV4-1	-	TRBJ2-1	CASSPISSSGYNEQFF	TGCGCCAGCAGCCCGATTTCTAGCAGCGGGTACAATGAGCAGTTCTTC
-	TRBV19	-	TRBJ2-3	CASSILLGSLGTDTQYF	TGTGCCAGTAGTATTCTCCTGGGCAGCCTGGGCACAGATACGCAGTATTTT
-	TRBV6-5	few	TRBJ2-1	CASSYGQGWDEQFF	TGTGCCAGCAGTTACGGGCAGGGATGGGATGAGCAGTTCTTC
-	TRBV4-1	-	TRBJ1-1	CASSPRGAGKRAEAFF	TGCGCCAGCAGCCCCAGGGGTGCCGGGAAGAGAGCTGAAGCTTTCTTT
-	TRBV6-6	-	TRBJ2-2	CASSYPGTTGELFF	TGTGCCAGCAGTTACCCCGGGACCACCGGGGAGCTGTTTTTT
TRBD2	TRBV2	-	TRBJ2-7	CASSAGLAGGDYF	TGTGCCAGCAGTGCGGGACTAGCGGGAGGCGATTACTTC
TRBD2	TRBV5-4	-	TRBJ2-5	CASSLRMREEEETQYF	TGTGCCAGCAGCTTGAGAATGCGGGAGGAGGAAGAGACCCAGTACTTC
TRBD2	TRBV11-2	once	TRBJ2-3	CASSPGLAGGTDTQYF	TGTGCCAGCAGCCCCGGACTAGCGGGGGGCACAGATACGCAGTATTTT
TRBD1	TRBV19	-	TRBJ2-7	CASSAGQGSSYEQYF	TGTGCCAGTAGTGCGGGACAGGGTAGCTCCTACGAGCAGTACTTC
-	TRBV4-1	once	TRBJ1-1	CASSQDNTPNTEAFF	TGCGCCAGCAGCCAAGATAACACACCGAACACTGAAGCTTTCTTT
TRBD1	TRBV4-1	-	TRBJ1-1	CASIPTGGTEAFF	TGCGCCAGCATCCCGACAGGGGGCACTGAAGCTTTCTTT
TRBD2	TRBV9	-	TRBJ2-7	CASSWGGGTYEQYF	TGTGCCAGCAGCTGGGGCGGGGGAACCTACGAGCAGTACTTC
-	TRBV28	once	TRBJ2-2	CASSFPGGLTNTGELFF	TGTGCCAGCAGTTTCCCGGGGGGCCTTACGAACACCGGGGAGCTGTTTTTT
-	TRBV4-3	once	TRBJ2-1	CASSHLLWGEQFF	TGCGCCAGCAGCCATTTACTATGGGGTGAGCAGTTCTTC
TRBD2	TRBV10-2	once	TRBJ2-7	CASSSSGRYYEQYF	TGCGCCAGCAGTTCTAGCGGGAGGTACTACGAGCAGTACTTC
-	TRBV28	few	TRBJ1-6	CASSGNGQNNSPLHF	TGTGCCAGCTCTGGGAACGGACAGAATAATTCACCCCTCCACTTT
TRBD1	TRBV9	-	TRBJ1-1	CASSVAEGGAPLNTEAFF	TGTGCCAGCAGCGTAGCAGAAGGGGGCGCCCCCCTGAACACTGAAGCTTTCTTT
-	TRBV5-6	-	TRBJ2-1	CASSLETAWVEQFF	TGTGCCAGCAGCTTGGAGACGGCATGGGTTGAGCAGTTCTTC
TRBD2	TRBV5-1	-	TRBJ2-6	CASSLISGGTPSGANVLTF	TGCGCCAGCAGCTTGATTAGCGGGGGGACTCCCTCTGGGGCCAACGTCCTGACTTTC